The TCR beta chain described here comes from a study of T cell responses to AZD1222 COVID-19 vaccine. Study-level results: Females made up more of the donors, who were largely white British, and clonal diversity may have come out too low.

Sequencing was performed with immunoSEQ multiplex PCR; in TCRdb, only in-frame clones are kept and a portion is missing. The table records some 83,000 clones, 70% to 90% of them present only once. This clone was found once. Its specificity is not known. The source of this sequence is an adult who received the AZD1222 COVID-19 vaccine. The sequencing here drew on peripheral blood, taken 28 days after the second AZD1222 dose.

CDR3 region: CASSTRRQANYGYTF. As DNA, the CDR3 is TGTGCCAGCAGTACCCGACGGCAGGCGAACTATGGCTACACCTTC. V usage is TRBV25-1 and J usage is TRBJ1-2; D is unclear. Germline V gene data show CDR1 as MGHDK and CDR2 as SYGVNS. The CDR3 has 15 residues. V shed 5 bases and J shed 2 bases, with 15 bases lying between them.